This T cell receptor beta chain was identified in a study of blood T cell repertoires in COVID-19. Study-wide background: Acute and convalescent COVID-19 samples came from the United States, Italy and Spain. The analysed material was cDNA or gDNA that came from T cells, B-cell-depleted T cells, or PBMCs.

Germline V gene lookup returns CDR1 SGHNT and CDR2 YYREEE (reference sequence). Trimming removed 6 bases from V and 5 bases from J, with 18 bases in between. This CDR3 is 14 amino acids long. Authors' processing steps: Nucleated cell number was recorded as an estimate derived from reference gene primer amplification. Libraries were prepared by immunoSEQ multiplex PCR; TCRdb keeps only in-frame clonotypes and omits some of them. That table supplies the V and J calls and clone size; D and trimming were determined from the DNA. Of under 85,000 clones detected, 90% appear once; the ten largest clones hold about 5%.

The TCR comes from a man aged 50 to 59 with acute or convalescent COVID-19. Sequencing input: peripheral blood. This chain links TRBV5-4 with TRBJ2-7; no clear D gene. For the CDR3, the DNA is TGTGCCAGCAAAGGTGGAGCAGCGCGAAACGAGCAGTACTTC. This sequence encodes CASKGGAARNEQYF.